The sequence of this T cell receptor (beta chain) was determined in a study of shared clonotypes between healthy human individuals. TCRdb's table, derived via immunoSEQ multiplex PCR, lists solely in-frame clones and lacks some. Among 950,000 to 1,100,000 clones listed, about three quarters were seen once. Trimming took off 0 bases at V and 8 bases at J, with 11 bases between the two ends. This CDR3 is built from 14 residues. Germline loops: CDR1 SGHTA, CDR2 FQGNSA. V is TRBV7-2 and J is TRBJ2-1; tentatively, D is TRBD1 (5 bases). The TCR sequence derives from a man aged 18 to 30 in good health. Sequenced input: memory CD4+ T cells sorted from blood. Subset noted: CD45RA-negative fraction. The CDR3 sequence: CASSLAGLLDEQFF. CDR3 nucleotide sequence: TGTGCCAGCAGCTTAGCGGGGCTTCTGGATGAGCAGTTCTTC.